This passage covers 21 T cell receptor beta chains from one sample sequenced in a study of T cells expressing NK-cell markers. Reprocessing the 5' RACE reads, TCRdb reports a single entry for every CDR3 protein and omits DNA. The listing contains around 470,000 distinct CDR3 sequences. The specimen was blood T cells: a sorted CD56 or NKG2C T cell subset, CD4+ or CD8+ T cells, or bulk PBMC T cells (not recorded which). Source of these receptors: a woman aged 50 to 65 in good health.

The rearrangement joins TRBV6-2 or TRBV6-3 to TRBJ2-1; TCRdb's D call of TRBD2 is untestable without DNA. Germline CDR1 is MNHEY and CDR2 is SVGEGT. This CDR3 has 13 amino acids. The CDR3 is CASSRDRDSKQFF.

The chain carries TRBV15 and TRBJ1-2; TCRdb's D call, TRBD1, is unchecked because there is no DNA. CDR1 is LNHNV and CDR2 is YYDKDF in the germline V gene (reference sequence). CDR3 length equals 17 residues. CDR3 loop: CATSRGFTGTGLYGYTF.

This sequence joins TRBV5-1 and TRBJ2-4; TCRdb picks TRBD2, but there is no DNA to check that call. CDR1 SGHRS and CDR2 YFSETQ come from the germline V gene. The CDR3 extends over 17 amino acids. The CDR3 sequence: CASSTRGGPRTKNIQYF. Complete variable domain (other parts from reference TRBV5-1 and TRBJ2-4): KAGVTQTPRYLIKTRGQQVTLSCSPISGHRSVSWYQQTPGQGLQFLFEYFSETQRNKGNFPGRFSGRQFSNSRSEMNVSTLELGDSALYLCASSTRGGPRTKNIQYFGAGTRLSVL.

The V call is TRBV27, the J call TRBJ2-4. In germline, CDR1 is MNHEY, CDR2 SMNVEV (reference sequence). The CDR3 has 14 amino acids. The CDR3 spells CATSTILAKNIQYF.

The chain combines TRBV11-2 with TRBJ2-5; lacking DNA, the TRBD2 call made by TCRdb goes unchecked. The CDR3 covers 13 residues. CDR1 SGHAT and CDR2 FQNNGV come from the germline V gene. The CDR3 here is CASGTVPQETQYF.

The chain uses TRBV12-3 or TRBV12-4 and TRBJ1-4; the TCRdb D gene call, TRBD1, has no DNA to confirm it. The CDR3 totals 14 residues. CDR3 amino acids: CASSSGVLGEKLFF.

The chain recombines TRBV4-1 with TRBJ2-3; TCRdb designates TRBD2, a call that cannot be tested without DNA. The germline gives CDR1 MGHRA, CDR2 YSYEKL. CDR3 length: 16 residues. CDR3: CASSHRMREGTDTQYF.

The chain's CDR3 is CASDGYTGGMNEQFF. V usage is TRBV25-1 and J usage is TRBJ2-1; no DNA is available, so the TRBD1 call from TCRdb remains unchecked. This CDR3 contains 15 residues. Germline V gene sequence: CDR1 MGHDK, CDR2 SYGVNS.

CDR3: CAIKGQGNFGAFF. This chain connects TRBV10-3 to TRBJ1-1; the TRBD1 assignment by TCRdb is unverifiable without DNA. Germline-derived CDR1 and CDR2 are ENHRY and SYGVKD. CDR3 size: 13 residues.

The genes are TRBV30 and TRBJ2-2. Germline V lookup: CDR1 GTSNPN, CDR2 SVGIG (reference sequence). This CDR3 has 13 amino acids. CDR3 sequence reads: CACKTRNTGELFF.

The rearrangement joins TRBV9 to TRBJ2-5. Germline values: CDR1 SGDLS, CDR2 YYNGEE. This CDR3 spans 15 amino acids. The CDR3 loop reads CASSVATGFQETQYF.

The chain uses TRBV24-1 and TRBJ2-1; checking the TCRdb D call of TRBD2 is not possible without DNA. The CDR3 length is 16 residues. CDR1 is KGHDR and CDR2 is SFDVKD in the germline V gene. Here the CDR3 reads CATSERTSGRSHEQFF.

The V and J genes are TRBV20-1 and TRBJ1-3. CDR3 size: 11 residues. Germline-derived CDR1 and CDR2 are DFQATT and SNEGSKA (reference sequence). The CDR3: CSAPFGNTIYF.

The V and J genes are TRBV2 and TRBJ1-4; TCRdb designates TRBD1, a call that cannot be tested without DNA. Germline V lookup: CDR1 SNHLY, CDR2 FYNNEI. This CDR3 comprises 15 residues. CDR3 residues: CASNRDRGTNEKLFF.

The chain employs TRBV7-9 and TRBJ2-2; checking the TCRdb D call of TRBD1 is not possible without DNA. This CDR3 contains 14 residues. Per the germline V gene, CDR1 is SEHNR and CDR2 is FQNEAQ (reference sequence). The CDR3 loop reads CASSRGVYTGELFF.

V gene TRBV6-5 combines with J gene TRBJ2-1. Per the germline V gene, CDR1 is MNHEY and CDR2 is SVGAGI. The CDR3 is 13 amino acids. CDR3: CASSSRSYNEQFF.

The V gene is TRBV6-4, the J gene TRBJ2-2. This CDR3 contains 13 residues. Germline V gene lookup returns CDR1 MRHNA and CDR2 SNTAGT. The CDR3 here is CASSEQITGELFF.

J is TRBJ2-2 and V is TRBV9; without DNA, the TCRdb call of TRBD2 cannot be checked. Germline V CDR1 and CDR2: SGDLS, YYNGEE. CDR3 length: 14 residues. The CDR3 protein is CATGRLANTGELFF. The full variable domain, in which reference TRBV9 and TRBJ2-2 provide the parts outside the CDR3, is DSGVTQTPKHLITATGQRVTLRCSPRSGDLSVYWYQQSLDQGLQFLIQYYNGEERAKGNILERFSAQQFPDLHSELNLSSLELGDSALYFCATGRLANTGELFFGEGSRLTVL.

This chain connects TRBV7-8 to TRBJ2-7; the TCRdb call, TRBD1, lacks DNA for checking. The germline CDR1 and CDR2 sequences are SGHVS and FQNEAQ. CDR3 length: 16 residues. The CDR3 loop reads CASSLALWGSEQEQYF.

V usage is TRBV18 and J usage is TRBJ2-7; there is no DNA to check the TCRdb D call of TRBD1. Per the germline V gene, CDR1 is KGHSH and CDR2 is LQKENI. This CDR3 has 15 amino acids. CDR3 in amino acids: CASSLTGTASYEQYF.

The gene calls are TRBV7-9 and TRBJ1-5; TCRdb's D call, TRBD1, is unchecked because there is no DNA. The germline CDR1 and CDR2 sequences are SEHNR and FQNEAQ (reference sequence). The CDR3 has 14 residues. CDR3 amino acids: CASSLPGSNQPQHF.